The 8 T cell receptor beta chains listed next were all sequenced from one sample in a study of Graves' ophthalmopathy and Graves' hyperthyroidism (dated by TCRdb to 2016 to 2019). These reads were obtained on an Illumina HiSeq 2000. For repertoire sequencing, TCR beta CDR3 regions were amplified from RNA transcripts. The first round of RT-PCR was done with HTBI primers and the Qiagen OneStep RT-PCR kit, and was followed by a second round of multiplex PCR, then size selection and purification. TCRdb trimmed the raw reads at Q25, called clones with MiXCR and kept productive beta chains. Identical CDR3 protein sequences are pooled into one entry, listed with their most common genes and DNA. Present in this sample are 500,000 to 700,000 distinct CDR3 sequences, about 20% of which were seen just once. Clones ranked in the top ten supply 7.1% of the sample. Specimen: peripheral blood. The receptor set was obtained from a woman aged 18-29 years with stable Graves' hyperthyroidism. Some clones in this sample may be carry-over from other donors' samples. Donor details come from another sample of the same person, matched by shared clones.

The genes are TRBV20-1 and TRBJ2-7; 10 bases align to TRBD2. The length of the CDR3 is 16 residues. After removal of 1 base from V and 3 bases from J, the junction contained 9 bases not matched to a gene. Germline CDR1 reads DFQATT; CDR2 reads SNEGSKA (reference sequence). CDR3 amino acids: CSARGHLAGVDYEQYF. The DNA for the CDR3 is TGCAGTGCTAGAGGCCATCTAGCGGGGGTAGACTACGAGCAGTACTTC.

This clonotype occurred a few times. J is TRBJ2-7 and V is TRBV6-1; tentatively, D is TRBD2 (6 bases). Trimming took 8 bases from V and 1 from J, leaving 9 bases between them. The germline gives CDR1 MNHNS, CDR2 SASEGT. The CDR3 totals 12 residues. The DNA of the CDR3 is TGTGCCAGCTCGGGGGAATCCTACGAGCAGTACTTC. It specifies CASSGESYEQYF.

The chain uses TRBV20-1 and TRBJ1-1; tentatively, D is TRBD1 (6 bases). The CDR3 contains 13 residues. Germline V lookup: CDR1 DFQATT, CDR2 SNEGSKA (reference sequence). V was trimmed by 0 bases and J by 5 bases, leaving 10 bases between them. The CDR3 spells CSAREGARTEAFF. The CDR3 region has the DNA TGCAGTGCTAGAGAGGGGGCGCGAACTGAAGCTTTCTTT.

This clonotype was seen ten or more times. This chain uses TRBV6-1 with TRBJ1-1; unclear D gene. V lost 5 bases to trimming and J lost 6 bases, with 13 bases between them. Germline V gives CDR1 MNHNS, CDR2 SASEGT. The length of the CDR3 is 13 residues. CDR3 nucleotides: TGTGCCAGCAGTCCGGACCGTGGGCCTGAAGCTTTCTTT. Translation: CASSPDRGPEAFF.

In regard to this clonotype: One junction end does not reproduce the germline sequence, and a read error may be involved. The J gene is TRBJ2-2, the V gene TRBV5-1, with D tentatively TRBD1 (7 bases). CDR1 SGHRS and CDR2 YFSETQ come from the germline V gene. CDR3 size: 17 residues. The CDR3 bases are TGCGCCAGCAGCTTGGGCCCTGGGACAGCCGACCGCGGGGAGTTGTTTTTT. Translating it yields CASSLGPGTADRGELFF.

Many counts were recorded for this clonotype. The chain is built from TRBV6-2 or TRBV6-3 and TRBJ2-5; D unclear. This CDR3 has 13 amino acids. Germline-derived CDR1 and CDR2 are MNHEY and SVGEGT. The V end was cut by 0 bases, the J end by 5 bases, with 7 bases between. CDR3 protein: CASSYSLYETQYF. The CDR3 DNA follows: TGTGCCAGCAGTTACTCGTTGTATGAGACCCAGTACTTC.

At least ten counts were recorded for this clonotype. This rearrangement joins TRBV24-1 to TRBJ2-5; 14 bases are shared with TRBD2. J lost 4 bases, V lost 4 bases, and 4 bases had no gene match. This CDR3 region has 16 residues. CDR1 is KGHDR, CDR2 SFDVKD, per germline. The CDR3 reads CATSDAGTSGRETQYF. The CDR3, as DNA: TGTGCCACCAGTGACGCCGGGACTAGCGGGAGAGAGACCCAGTACTTC.

Ten or more counts support this clonotype. The chain links TRBV18 to TRBJ1-1, with no clear D. The ends were cut back, 2 bases at V and 6 bases at J, with 10 bases in the middle. CDR1 and CDR2 from the germline V gene are KGHSH and LQKENI. The CDR3 length is 13 residues. The CDR3: CASSPLGSSEAFF. CDR3 DNA: TGTGCCAGCTCACCATTGGGCAGTTCTGAAGCTTTCTTT. Combining the CDR3 with reference TRBV18 and TRBJ1-1 gives the whole variable domain NAGVMQNPRHLVRRRGQEARLRCSPMKGHSHVYWYRQLPEEGLKFMVYLQKENIIDESGMPKERFSAEFPKEGPSILRIQQVVRGDSAAYFCASSPLGSSEAFFGQGTRLTVV.